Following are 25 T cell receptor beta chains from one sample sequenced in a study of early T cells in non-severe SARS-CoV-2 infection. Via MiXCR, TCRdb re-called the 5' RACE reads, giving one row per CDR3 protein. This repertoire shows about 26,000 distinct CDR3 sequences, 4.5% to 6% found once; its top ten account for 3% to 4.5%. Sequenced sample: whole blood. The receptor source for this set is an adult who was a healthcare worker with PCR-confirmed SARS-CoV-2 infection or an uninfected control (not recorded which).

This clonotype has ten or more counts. The CDR3 sequence is CAITQTGANYGYTF. CDR3 coding DNA: TGTGCCATCACCCAGACAGGAGCTAACTATGGCTACACCTTC. The chain has TRBV10-3 and TRBJ1-2; D might be TRBD1 (6 bases). CDR3 length: 14 amino acids. Trimming took 7 bases from V and 0 from J, leaving 12 bases between them. The germline CDR1 and CDR2 sequences are ENHRY and SYGVKD.

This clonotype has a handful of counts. In nucleotides, the CDR3 is TGTGCCAGCAGCTTAGTAGGTCCGGGACAGACCAATGAGCAGTTCTTC. Its translation is CASSLVGPGQTNEQFF. V gene TRBV11-2 combines with J gene TRBJ2-1; TRBD1 matches at 7 bases. Germline trimming cut 1 base from V and 6 bases from J; bases unmatched to any gene: 9. Germline V gene sequence: CDR1 SGHAT, CDR2 FQNNGV. This CDR3 spans 16 amino acids.

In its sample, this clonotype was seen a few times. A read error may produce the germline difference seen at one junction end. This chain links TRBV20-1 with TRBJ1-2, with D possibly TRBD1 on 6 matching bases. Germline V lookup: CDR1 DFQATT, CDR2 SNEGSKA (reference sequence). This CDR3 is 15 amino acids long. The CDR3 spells CSARDTGSANYGYTF. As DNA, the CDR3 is TGCAGTGCCAGAGATACAGGGTCGGCTAACTATGGCTACACCTTC.

CDR3 loop: CASGNQETQYF. The CDR3 region has the DNA TGTGCCAGCGGCAACCAAGAGACCCAGTACTTC. The chain carries TRBV7-6 and TRBJ2-5, with D unresolved. The CDR3 contains 11 residues. Germline assignment: CDR1 SGHVS and CDR2 FNYEAQ. The V and J ends lost 8 bases and 0 bases respectively, with 4 bases between them.

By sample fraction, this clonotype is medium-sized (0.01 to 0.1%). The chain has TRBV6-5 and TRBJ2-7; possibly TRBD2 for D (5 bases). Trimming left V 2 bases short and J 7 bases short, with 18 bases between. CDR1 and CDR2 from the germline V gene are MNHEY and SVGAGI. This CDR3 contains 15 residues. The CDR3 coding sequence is TGTGCCAGCAGTTACGGGCCTAGCATCGGTCGGGAGCAGTACTTC. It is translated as CASSYGPSIGREQYF.

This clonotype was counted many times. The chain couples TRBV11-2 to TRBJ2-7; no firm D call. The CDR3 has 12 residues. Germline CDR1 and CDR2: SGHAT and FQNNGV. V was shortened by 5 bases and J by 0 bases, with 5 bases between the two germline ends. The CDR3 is CASSVSSYEQYF. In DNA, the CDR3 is TGTGCCAGCAGCGTAAGCTCCTACGAGCAGTACTTC.

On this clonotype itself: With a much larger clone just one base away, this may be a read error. CDR3 nucleotide sequence: TGTGCCAGCAGTAATGACTGGGGACAAGGCGGGGAGCTGTTTTTT. Amino acid sequence: CASSNDWGQGGELFF. This chain connects TRBV6-5 to TRBJ2-2; maybe TRBD1 (6 bases). V was pared by 5 bases and J by 7 bases, with 17 bases between. The CDR3 loop spans 15 amino acids. Germline values: CDR1 MNHEY, CDR2 SVGAGI.

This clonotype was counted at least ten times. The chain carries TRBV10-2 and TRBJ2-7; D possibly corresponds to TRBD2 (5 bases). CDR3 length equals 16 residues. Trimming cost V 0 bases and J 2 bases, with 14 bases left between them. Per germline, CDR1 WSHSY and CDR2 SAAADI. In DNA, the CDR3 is TGCGCCAGCAGTGAGTCGCGGGCAGAGTATACCTACGAGCAGTACTTC. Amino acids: CASSESRAEYTYEQYF.

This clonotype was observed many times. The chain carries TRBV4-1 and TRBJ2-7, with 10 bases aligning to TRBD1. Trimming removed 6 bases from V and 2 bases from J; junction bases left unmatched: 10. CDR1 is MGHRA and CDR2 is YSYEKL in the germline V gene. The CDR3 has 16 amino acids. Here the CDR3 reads CASRPSRDRGTYEQYF. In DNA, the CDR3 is TGCGCCAGCAGACCATCCCGGGACAGGGGAACCTACGAGCAGTACTTC.

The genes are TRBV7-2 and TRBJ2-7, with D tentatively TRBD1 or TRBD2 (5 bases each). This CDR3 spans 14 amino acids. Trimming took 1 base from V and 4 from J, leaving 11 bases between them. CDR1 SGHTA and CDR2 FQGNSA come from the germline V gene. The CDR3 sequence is CASSLVSGRYEQYF. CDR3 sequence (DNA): TGTGCCAGCAGCTTAGTTTCGGGGCGGTACGAGCAGTACTTC.

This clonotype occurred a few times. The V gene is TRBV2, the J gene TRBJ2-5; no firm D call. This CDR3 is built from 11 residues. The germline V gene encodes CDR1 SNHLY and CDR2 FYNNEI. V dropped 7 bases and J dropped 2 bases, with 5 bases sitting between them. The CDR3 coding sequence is TGTGCCAGCAACAGACAAGAGACCCAGTACTTC. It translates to CASNRQETQYF.

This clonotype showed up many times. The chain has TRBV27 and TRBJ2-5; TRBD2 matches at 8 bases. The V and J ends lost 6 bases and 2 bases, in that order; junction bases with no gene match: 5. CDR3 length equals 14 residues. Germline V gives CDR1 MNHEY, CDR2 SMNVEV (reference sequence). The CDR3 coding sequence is TGTGCCAGCAGATCTAGCGGGCTGCAAGAGACCCAGTACTTC. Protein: CASRSSGLQETQYF.

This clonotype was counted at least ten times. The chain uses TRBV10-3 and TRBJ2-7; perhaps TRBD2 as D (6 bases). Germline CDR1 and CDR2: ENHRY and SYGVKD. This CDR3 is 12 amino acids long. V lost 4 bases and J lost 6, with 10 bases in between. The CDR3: CAISARGFEQYF. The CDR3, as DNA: TGTGCCATCAGTGCCCGGGGGTTCGAGCAGTACTTC.

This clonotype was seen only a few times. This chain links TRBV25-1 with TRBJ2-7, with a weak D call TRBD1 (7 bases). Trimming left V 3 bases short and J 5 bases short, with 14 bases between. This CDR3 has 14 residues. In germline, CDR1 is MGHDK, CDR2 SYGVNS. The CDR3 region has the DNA TGTGCCAGCAGTGAGGGACTGACAGGGAACGAGCAGTACTTC. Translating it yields CASSEGLTGNEQYF.

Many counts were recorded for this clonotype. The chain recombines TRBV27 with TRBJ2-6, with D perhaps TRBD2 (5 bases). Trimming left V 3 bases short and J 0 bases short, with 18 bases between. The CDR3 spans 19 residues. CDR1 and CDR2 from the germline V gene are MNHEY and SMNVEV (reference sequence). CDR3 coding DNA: TGTGCCAGCAGTTTTAGACCTAGCCCCACGACCTCTGGGGCCAACGTCCTGACTTTC. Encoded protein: CASSFRPSPTTSGANVLTF.

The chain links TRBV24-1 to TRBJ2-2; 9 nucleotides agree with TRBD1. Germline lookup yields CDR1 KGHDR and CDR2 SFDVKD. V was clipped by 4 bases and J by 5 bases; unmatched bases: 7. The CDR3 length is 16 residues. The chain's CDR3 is CATSEAGTGRTGELFF. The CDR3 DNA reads TGTGCCACCAGTGAGGCCGGGACAGGGCGAACCGGGGAGCTGTTTTTT.

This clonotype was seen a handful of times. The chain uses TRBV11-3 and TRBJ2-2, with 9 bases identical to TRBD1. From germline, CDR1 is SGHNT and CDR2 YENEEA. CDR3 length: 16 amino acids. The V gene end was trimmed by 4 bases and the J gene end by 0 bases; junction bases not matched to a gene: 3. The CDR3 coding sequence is TGTGCCAGCAGCTGGGGACAGGGCTCGAACACCGGGGAGCTGTTTTTT. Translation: CASSWGQGSNTGELFF.

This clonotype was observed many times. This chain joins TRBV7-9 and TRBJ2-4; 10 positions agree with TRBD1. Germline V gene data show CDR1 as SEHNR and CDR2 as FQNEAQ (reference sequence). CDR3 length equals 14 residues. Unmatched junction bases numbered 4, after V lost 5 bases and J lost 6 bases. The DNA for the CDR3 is TGTGCCAGCAGCATGGGACAGGGGAGAAACATTCAGTACTTC. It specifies CASSMGQGRNIQYF.

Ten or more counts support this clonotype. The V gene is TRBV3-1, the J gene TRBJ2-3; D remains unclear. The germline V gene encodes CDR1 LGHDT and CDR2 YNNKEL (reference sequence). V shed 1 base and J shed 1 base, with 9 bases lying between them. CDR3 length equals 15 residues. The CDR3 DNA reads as TGTGCCAGCAGCCAAGTTTACCTAGGCACAGATACGCAGTATTTT. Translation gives CASSQVYLGTDTQYF.

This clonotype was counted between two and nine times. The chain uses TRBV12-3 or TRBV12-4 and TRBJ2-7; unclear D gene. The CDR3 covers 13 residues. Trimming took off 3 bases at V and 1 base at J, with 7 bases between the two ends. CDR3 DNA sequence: TGTGCCAGCAGTTTTCAGGTTTCCTACGAGCAGTACTTC. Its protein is CASSFQVSYEQYF.

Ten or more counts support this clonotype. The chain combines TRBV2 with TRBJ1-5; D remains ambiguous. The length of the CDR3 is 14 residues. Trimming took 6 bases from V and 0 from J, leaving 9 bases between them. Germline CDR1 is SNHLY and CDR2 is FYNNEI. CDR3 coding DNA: TGTGCCAGCAGGGCGGGGTATAGCAATCAGCCCCAGCATTTT. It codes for CASRAGYSNQPQHF.

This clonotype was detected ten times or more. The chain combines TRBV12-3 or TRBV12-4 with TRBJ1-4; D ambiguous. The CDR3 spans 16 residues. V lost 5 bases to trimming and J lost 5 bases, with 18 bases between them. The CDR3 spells CASSPPLAGINEKLFF. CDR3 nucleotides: TGTGCCAGCAGTCCCCCGTTGGCGGGAATAAATGAAAAACTGTTTTTT.

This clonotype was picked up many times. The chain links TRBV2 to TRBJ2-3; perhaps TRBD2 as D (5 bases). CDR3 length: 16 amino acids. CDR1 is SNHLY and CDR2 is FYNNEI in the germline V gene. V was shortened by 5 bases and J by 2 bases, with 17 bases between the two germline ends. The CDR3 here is CASSKGLERTTDTQYF. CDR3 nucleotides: TGTGCCAGCAGTAAAGGACTGGAGCGGACCACAGATACGCAGTATTTT. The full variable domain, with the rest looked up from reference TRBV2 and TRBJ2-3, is EPEVTQTPSHQVTQMGQEVILRCVPISNHLYFYWYRQILGQKVEFLVSFYNNEISEKSEIFDDQFSVERPDGSNFTLKIRSTKLEDSAMYFCASSKGLERTTDTQYFGPGTRLTVL.

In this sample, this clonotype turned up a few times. Written as DNA, the CDR3 is TGTGCCAGCAGTTACCCTCGGACAGAAATTAGCAATCAGCCCCAGCATTTT. Protein sequence: CASSYPRTEISNQPQHF. The gene calls are TRBV27 and TRBJ1-5; a weak D match, TRBD1 (6 bases). Trimming pared 4 bases from V and 0 bases from J, leaving 16 bases between. This CDR3 region has 17 residues. Germline CDR1 reads MNHEY; CDR2 reads SMNVEV (reference sequence).

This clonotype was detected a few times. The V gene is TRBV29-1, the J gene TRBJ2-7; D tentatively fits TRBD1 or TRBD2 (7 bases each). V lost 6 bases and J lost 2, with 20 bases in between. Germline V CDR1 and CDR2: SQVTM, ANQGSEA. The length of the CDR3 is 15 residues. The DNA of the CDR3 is TGCAGCGTCGACCATCGGGGGGACAGACCCTACGAGCAGTACTTC. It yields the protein CSVDHRGDRPYEQYF.